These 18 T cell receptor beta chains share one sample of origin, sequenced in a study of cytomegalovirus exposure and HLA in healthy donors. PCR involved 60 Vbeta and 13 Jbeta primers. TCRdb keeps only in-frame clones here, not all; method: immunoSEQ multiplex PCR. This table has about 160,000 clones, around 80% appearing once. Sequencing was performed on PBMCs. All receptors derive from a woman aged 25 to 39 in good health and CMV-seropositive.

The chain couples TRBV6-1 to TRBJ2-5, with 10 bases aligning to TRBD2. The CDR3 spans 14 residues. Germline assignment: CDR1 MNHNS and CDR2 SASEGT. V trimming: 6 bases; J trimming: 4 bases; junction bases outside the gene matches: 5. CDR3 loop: CASRASGGGETQYF. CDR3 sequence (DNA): TGTGCCAGCAGGGCTAGCGGGGGAGGAGAGACCCAGTACTTC.

CDR3 amino acids: CASSGILARYNEQFF. The CDR3 coding sequence is TGCGCCAGCAGCGGTATACTAGCGAGGTACAATGAGCAGTTCTTC. This chain links TRBV4-1 with TRBJ2-1; TRBD2 matches at 7 bases. The V gene end was trimmed by 5 bases and the J gene end by 4 bases; junction bases not matched to a gene: 8. CDR1 MGHRA and CDR2 YSYEKL come from the germline V gene. CDR3 length: 15 amino acids.

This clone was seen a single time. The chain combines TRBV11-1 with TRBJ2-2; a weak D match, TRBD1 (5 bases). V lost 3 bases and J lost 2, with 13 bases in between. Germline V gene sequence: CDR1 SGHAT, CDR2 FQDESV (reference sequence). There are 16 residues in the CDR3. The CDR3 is CASSLRGHSNTGELFF. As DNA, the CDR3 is TGTGCCAGCAGCTTGAGAGGACACTCAAACACCGGGGAGCTGTTTTTT.

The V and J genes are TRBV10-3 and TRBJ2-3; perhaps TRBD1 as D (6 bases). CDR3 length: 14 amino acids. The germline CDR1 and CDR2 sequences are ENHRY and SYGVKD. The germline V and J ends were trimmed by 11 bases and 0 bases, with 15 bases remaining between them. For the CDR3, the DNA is TGTGCCGCCACCACAGGGCCTAGCACAGATACGCAGTATTTT. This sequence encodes CAATTGPSTDTQYF.

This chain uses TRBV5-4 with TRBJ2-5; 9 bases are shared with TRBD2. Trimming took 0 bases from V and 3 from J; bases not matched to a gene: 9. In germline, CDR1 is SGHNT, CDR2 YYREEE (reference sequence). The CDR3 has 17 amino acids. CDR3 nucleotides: TGTGCCAGCAGCTTGGTCGTGTCTAGCGGGGAGGAAGAGACCCAGTACTTC. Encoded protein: CASSLVVSSGEEETQYF. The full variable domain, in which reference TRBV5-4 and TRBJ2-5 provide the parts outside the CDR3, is ETGVTQSPTHLIKTRGQQVTLRCSSQSGHNTVSWYQQALGQGPQFIFQYYREEENGRGNFPPRFSGLQFPNYSSELNVNALELDDSALYLCASSLVVSSGEEETQYFGPGTRLLVL.

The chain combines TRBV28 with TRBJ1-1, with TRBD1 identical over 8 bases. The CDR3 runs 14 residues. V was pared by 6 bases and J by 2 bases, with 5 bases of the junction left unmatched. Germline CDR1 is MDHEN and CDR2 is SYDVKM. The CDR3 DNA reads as TGTGCCAGCAGAACCGACAGGGGAAACACTGAAGCTTTCTTT. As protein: CASRTDRGNTEAFF.

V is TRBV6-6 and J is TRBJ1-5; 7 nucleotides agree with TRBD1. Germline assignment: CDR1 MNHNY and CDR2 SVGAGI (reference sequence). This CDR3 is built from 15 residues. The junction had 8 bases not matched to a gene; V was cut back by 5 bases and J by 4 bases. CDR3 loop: CASSRTGGKNQPQHF. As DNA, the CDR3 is TGTGCCAGCAGTCGGACAGGAGGGAAAAATCAGCCCCAGCATTTT.

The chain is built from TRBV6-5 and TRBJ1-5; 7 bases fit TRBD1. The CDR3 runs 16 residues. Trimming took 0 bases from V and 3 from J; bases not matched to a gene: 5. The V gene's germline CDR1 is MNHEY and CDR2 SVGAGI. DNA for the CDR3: TGTGCCAGCAGTTACTCTAGGACAGGACTCAATCAGCCCCAGCATTTT. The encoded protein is CASSYSRTGLNQPQHF.

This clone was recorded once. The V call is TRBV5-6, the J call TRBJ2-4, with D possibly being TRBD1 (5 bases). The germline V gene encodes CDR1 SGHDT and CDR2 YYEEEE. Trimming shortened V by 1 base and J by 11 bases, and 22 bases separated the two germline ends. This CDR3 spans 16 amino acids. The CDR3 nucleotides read TGTGCCAGCAGCTTGAAAGGGGCACTCCTCCCCGGACTTCAGTACTTC. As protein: CASSLKGALLPGLQYF.

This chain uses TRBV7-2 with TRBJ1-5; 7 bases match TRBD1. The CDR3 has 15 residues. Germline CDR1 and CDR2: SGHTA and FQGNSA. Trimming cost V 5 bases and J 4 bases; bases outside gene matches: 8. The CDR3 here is CASSVTGAFNQPQHF. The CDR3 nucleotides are TGTGCCAGCAGCGTAACAGGGGCCTTTAATCAGCCCCAGCATTTT.

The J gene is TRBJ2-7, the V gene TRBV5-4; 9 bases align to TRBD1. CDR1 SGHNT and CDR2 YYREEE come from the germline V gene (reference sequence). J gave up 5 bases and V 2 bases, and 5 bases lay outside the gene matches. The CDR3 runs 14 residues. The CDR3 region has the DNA TGTGCCAGCAGCTTAACGGGACAGGGTGACGAGCAGTACTTC. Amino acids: CASSLTGQGDEQYF. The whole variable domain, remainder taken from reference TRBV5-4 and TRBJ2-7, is ETGVTQSPTHLIKTRGQQVTLRCSSQSGHNTVSWYQQALGQGPQFIFQYYREEENGRGNFPPRFSGLQFPNYSSELNVNALELDDSALYLCASSLTGQGDEQYFGPGTRLTVT.

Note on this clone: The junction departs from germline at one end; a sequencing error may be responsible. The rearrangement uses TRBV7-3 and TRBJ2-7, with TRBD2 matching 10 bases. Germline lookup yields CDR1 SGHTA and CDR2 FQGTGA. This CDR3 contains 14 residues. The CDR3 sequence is CASSSSGGAYEQYF. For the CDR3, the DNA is TGTGCCAGCAGCTCGAGCGGGGGGGCCTATGAGCAGTACTTC.

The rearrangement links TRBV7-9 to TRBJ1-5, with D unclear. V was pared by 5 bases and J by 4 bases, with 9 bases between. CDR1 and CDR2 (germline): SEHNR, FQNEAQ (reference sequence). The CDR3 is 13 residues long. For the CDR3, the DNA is TGTGCCAGCAGCCTTTCTTTGAATCAGCCCCAGCATTTT. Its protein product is CASSLSLNQPQHF.

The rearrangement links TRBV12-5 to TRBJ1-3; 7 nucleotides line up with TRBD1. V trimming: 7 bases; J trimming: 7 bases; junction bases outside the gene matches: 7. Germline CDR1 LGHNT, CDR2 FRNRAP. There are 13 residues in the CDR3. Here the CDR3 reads CASARQGRNTIYF. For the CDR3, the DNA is TGTGCTAGTGCCCGACAGGGCAGGAACACCATATATTTT. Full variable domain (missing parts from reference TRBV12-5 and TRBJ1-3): DARVTQTPRHKVTEMGQEVTMRCQPILGHNTVFWYRQTMMQGLELLAYFRNRAPLDDSGMPKDRFSAEMPDATLATLKIQPSEPRDSAVYFCASARQGRNTIYFGEGSWLTVV.

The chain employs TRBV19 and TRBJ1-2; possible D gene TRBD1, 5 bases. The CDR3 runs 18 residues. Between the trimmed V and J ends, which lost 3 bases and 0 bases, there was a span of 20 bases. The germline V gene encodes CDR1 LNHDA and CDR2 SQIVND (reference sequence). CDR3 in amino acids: CASSMIDPGGTPNYGYTF. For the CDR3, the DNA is TGTGCCAGTAGTATGATCGATCCCGGGGGGACGCCTAACTATGGCTACACCTTC.

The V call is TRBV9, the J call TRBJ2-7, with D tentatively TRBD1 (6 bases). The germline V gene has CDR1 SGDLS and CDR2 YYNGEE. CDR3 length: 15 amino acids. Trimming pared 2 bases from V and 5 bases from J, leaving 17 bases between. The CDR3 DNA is TGTGCCAGCAGCGTTACAGGGCCGTCTGTTGACGAGCAGTACTTC. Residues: CASSVTGPSVDEQYF.

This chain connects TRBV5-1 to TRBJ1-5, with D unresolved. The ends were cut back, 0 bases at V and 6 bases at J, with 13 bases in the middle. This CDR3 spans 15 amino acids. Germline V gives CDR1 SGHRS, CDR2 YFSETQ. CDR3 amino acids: CASSLEPEIGQPQHF. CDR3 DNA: TGCGCCAGCAGCTTGGAGCCGGAGATCGGTCAGCCCCAGCATTTT.

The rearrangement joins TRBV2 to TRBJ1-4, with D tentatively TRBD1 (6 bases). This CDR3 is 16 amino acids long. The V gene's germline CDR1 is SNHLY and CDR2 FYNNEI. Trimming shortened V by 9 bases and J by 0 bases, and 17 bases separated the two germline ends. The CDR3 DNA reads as TGTGCCAGATCAGGACAGTCAGGACCAACTAATGAAAAACTGTTTTTT. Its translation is CARSGQSGPTNEKLFF.